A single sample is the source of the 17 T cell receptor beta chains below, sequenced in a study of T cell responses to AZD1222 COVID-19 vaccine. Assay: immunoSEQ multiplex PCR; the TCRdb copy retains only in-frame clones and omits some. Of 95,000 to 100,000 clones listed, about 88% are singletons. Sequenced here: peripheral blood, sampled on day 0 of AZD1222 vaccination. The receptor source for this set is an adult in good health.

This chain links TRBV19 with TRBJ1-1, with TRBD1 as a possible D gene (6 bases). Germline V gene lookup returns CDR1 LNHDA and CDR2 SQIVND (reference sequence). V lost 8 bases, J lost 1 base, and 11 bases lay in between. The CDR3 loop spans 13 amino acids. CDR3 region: CASEGGTNTEAFF. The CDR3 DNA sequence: TGTGCCAGTGAGGGGGGAACGAACACTGAAGCTTTCTTT.

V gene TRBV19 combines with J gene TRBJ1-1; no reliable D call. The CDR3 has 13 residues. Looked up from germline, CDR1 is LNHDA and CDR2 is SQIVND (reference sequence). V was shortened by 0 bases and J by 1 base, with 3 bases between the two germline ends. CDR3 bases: TGTGCCAGTAGTATAGAACAGAACACTGAAGCTTTCTTT. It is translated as CASSIEQNTEAFF.

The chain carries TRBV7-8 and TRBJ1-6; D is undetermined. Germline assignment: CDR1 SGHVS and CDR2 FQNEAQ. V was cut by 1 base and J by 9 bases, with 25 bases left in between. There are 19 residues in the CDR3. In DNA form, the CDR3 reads TGTGCCAGCAGCTTAGAGGCGGTATACGGGCATACGTTGGGTTCACCCCTCCACTTT. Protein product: CASSLEAVYGHTLGSPLHF.

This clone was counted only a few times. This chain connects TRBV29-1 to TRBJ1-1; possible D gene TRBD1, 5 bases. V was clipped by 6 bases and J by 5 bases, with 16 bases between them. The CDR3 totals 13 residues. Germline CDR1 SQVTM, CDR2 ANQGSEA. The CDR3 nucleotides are TGCAGCGTCCTAAATCCTGAGGGGACTGAAGCTTTCTTT. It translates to CSVLNPEGTEAFF.

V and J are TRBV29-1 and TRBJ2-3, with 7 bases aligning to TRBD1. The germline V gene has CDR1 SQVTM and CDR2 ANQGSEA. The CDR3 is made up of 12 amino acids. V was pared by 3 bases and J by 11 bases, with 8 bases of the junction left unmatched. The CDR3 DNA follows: TGCAGCGTTGAGGTCTGGCAGGGGGTGCAGTATTTT. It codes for CSVEVWQGVQYF.

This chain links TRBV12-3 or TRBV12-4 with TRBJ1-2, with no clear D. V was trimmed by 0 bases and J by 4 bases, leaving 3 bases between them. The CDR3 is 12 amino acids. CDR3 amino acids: CASSLAGYGYTF. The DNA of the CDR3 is TGTGCCAGCAGTTTAGCCGGCTATGGCTACACCTTC.

CDR3 DNA sequence: TGTGCCAGCAGTGACAGGACATCTGGAAACACCATATATTTT. Its protein product is CASSDRTSGNTIYF. The chain combines TRBV25-1 with TRBJ1-3; D possibly corresponds to TRBD1 (5 bases). Germline-derived CDR1 and CDR2 are MGHDK and SYGVNS. The germline V and J ends were trimmed by 3 bases and 1 base, with 7 bases remaining between them. This CDR3 spans 14 amino acids.

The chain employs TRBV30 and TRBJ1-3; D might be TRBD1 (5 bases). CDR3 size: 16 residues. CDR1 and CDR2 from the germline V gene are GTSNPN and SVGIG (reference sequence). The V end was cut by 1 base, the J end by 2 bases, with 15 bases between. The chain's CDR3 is CAWSALTGGTGNTIYF. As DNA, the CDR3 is TGTGCCTGGAGTGCCTTGACCGGGGGGACTGGAAACACCATATATTTT. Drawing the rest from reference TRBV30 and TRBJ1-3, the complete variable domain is SQTIHQWPATLVQPVGSPLSLECTVEGTSNPNLYWYRQAAGRGLQLLFYSVGIGQISSEVPQNLSASRPQDRQFILSSKKLLLSDSGFYLCAWSALTGGTGNTIYFGEGSWLTVV.

CDR3 sequence: CATATQSSFSGANVLTF. CDR3 DNA: TGTGCCACCGCTACCCAGTCATCCTTCTCTGGGGCCAACGTCCTGACTTTC. V gene TRBV15 combines with J gene TRBJ2-6, with D hard to call. V dropped 8 bases and J dropped 0 bases, with 17 bases sitting between them. The CDR3 covers 17 residues. Germline values: CDR1 LNHNV, CDR2 YYDKDF (reference sequence).

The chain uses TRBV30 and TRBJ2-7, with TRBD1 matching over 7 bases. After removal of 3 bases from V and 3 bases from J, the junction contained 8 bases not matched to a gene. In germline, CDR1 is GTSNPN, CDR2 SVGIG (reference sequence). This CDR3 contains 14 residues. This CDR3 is CAWSPGQVNYEQYF. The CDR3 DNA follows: TGTGCCTGGAGCCCAGGACAGGTCAACTACGAGCAGTACTTC.

CDR3: CASSLGTYGKLFF. CDR3 coding DNA: TGTGCCAGCAGCTTAGGCACGTATGGGAAACTGTTTTTT. The chain has TRBV11-3 and TRBJ1-4, with D unclear. This CDR3 spans 13 amino acids. V was trimmed by 1 base and J by 11 bases, leaving 11 bases between them. In germline, CDR1 is SGHNT, CDR2 YENEEA.

This CDR3 reads CASSQLRQPQHF. Here the CDR3 DNA reads TGTGCCAGCAGCCAGCTCCGGCAGCCCCAGCATTTT. This chain joins TRBV11-2 and TRBJ1-5; unclear D gene. CDR3 length: 12 residues. Germline assignment: CDR1 SGHAT and CDR2 FQNNGV. V was cut by 5 bases and J by 7 bases, with 9 bases left in between.

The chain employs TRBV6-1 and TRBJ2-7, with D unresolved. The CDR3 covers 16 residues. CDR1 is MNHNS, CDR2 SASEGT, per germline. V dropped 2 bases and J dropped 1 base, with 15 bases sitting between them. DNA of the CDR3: TGTGCCAGCAGTGAATCCCCAGGCTTGCCGTCCTACGAGCAGTACTTC. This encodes CASSESPGLPSYEQYF.

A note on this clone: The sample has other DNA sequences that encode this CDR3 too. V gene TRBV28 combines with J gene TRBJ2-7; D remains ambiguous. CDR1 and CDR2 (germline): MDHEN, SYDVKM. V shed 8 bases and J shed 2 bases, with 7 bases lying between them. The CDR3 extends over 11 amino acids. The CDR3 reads CASSSPYEQYF. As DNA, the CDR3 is TGTGCCAGCTCCTCACCCTACGAGCAGTACTTC.

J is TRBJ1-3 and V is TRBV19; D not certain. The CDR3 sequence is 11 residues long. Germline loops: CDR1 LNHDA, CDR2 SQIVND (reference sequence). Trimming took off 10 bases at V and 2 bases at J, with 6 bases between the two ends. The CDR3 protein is CATTTGNTIYF. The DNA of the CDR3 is TGTGCCACTACAACTGGAAACACCATATATTTT.

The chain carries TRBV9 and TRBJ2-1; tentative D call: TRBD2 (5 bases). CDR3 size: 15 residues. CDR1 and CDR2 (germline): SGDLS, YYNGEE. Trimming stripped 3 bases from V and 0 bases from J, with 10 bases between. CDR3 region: CASSARGLSYNEQFF. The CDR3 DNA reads TGTGCCAGCAGCGCCCGGGGTCTCTCCTACAATGAGCAGTTCTTC.

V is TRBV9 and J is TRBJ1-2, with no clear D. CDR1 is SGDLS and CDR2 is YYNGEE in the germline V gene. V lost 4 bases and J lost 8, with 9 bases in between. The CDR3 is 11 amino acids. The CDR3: CASSKAGGYTF. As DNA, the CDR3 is TGTGCCAGCAGCAAGGCCGGCGGCTACACCTTC.